Shown below are 8 T cell receptor beta chains from a single sample sequenced in a study of blood T cells in healthy people across ages. The second PCR ran about 6 to 11 cycles with a sample-barcoded 5' primer and J-beta primers. TCRdb re-called the 5' RACE reads with MiXCR, one entry per CDR3 protein. The sample holds about 720,000 distinct CDR3 sequences; 20% to 25% are singletons and the top ten take about 20%. The sample comprised blood. These receptors were taken from a man between 65 and 85 years old in good health.

In this sample, this clonotype turned up a few times. The CDR3: CASSSRRGRDNEQFF. The CDR3 region has the DNA TGTGCCAGCAGCTCCAGGAGGGGCAGGGACAATGAGCAGTTCTTC. V and J are TRBV11-3 and TRBJ2-5; D is possibly TRBD2 (6 bases). The J call is doubtful: the DNA matches TRBJ2-1 better. There are 15 residues in the CDR3. CDR1 and CDR2 (germline): SGHNT, YENEEA.

This clonotype was picked up a small number of times. The chain has TRBV28 and TRBJ2-1; D may be TRBD2 (6 bases). The end of the DNA is better explained by TRBJ2-7, so the J call may be wrong. Per germline, CDR1 MDHEN and CDR2 SYDVKM. The CDR3 is 14 residues long. CDR3 coding DNA: TGTGCCAGCACCCCCGTCGGGACTCCCTACGAGCAGTACTTC. Amino acid sequence: CASTPVGTPYEQYF.

This clonotype showed up just a few times. V and J are TRBV6-1 and TRBJ1-5; D gene ambiguous. Germline V gives CDR1 MNHNS, CDR2 SASEGT. The CDR3 sequence is 14 residues long. Between the trimmed V and J ends, which lost 3 bases and 5 bases, there was a span of 11 bases. The DNA of the CDR3 is TGTGCCAGCAGTGAGGCGTCCCCGTATCAGCCCCAGCATTTT. Translated: CASSEASPYQPQHF.

This clonotype has just a few counts. The V and J genes are TRBV5-1 and TRBJ2-5, with 12 bases lining up with TRBD2. The end of the DNA is better explained by TRBJ2-1, so the J call may be wrong. Looked up from germline, CDR1 is SGHRS and CDR2 is YFSETQ. The CDR3 is 18 amino acids. CDR3 nucleotides: TGCGCCAGCAGCTTGGGTCTAGCGGGAGGGCCAGGACTGAATGAGCAGTTCTTC. Protein product: CASSLGLAGGPGLNEQFF.

This clonotype was recorded a few times. This chain uses TRBV20-1 with TRBJ2-1; 12 bases agree with TRBD2. Germline V gene lookup returns CDR1 DFQATT and CDR2 SNEGSKA (reference sequence). This CDR3 spans 15 amino acids. V shed 0 bases, J shed 7 bases, and the junction held 4 bases outside the gene matches. The CDR3 DNA sequence: TGCAGTGCTAGAGATAGGACTAGCGGGACTAATGAGCAGTTCTTC. Amino acid sequence: CSARDRTSGTNEQFF.

Only a few counts were recorded for this clonotype. V is TRBV11-2 and J is TRBJ1-2, with 7 bases matching TRBD1. The CDR3 consists of 13 residues. V lost 4 bases, J lost 6 bases, and 5 bases stayed unmatched. Germline V CDR1 and CDR2: SGHAT, FQNNGV. Here the CDR3 reads CASSSRDSHGYTF. The CDR3 region has the DNA TGTGCCAGCAGCTCCCGGGACAGCCATGGCTACACCTTC.

This chain links TRBV20-1 with TRBJ1-2; TRBD1 matches at 8 bases. This CDR3 contains 16 residues. After removal of 1 base from V and 1 base from J, the junction contained 8 bases not matched to a gene. The V gene's germline CDR1 is DFQATT and CDR2 SNEGSKA (reference sequence). This CDR3 reads CSARVTGATLNYGYTF. The CDR3 DNA sequence: TGCAGTGCTAGAGTGACAGGGGCGACACTTAACTATGGCTACACCTTC.

This clonotype turned up a few times. The V gene is TRBV5-1, the J gene TRBJ2-5, with 9 bases lining up with TRBD2. The J call may be wrong; the DNA end is better matched by TRBJ2-1. The CDR3 spans 14 residues. Germline V gene lookup returns CDR1 SGHRS and CDR2 YFSETQ. The CDR3 region is CASSPGLAINEQFF. CDR3 bases: TGCGCCAGCAGCCCTGGACTAGCGATCAATGAGCAGTTCTTC.